Described below is a single T cell receptor beta chain sequence and its context. The sample originates from a study of technical replicates of blood from several donors. The CDR3 sequence is 11 residues long. The germline V gene has CDR1 SQVTM and CDR2 ANQGSEA. Trimming left V 4 bases short and J 8 bases short, with 11 bases between. Profiled with immunoSEQ multiplex PCR; TCRdb holds only in-frame clones, not every one. The sample has about 12,000 clones, 85% to 95% seen once; the top ten hold 6.3%. V gene TRBV29-1 combines with J gene TRBJ1-1; TRBD1 might be the D (5 bases). What was sequenced was PBMCs. This TCR was sampled from a human donor in good health. DNA of the CDR3: TGCAGCGTTGCTAGTTGGGGCGAAGCTTTCTTT. Translation: CSVASWGEAFF.